The 8 T cell receptor beta chains presented below share a single source sample, sequenced in a study of T cells after yellow fever vaccination. Using its own MiXCR run on the 5' RACE reads, TCRdb lists one record per CDR3 protein. The table lists 500,000 to 650,000 distinct CDR3 sequences, 17% of them singletons. The sequences come from PBMCs, collected roughly 5 days after the first yellow fever vaccination. The receptors here all came from a young man who received the YFV17D yellow fever vaccine.

The chain combines TRBV6-5 with TRBJ2-3, with D possibly matching TRBD1 (5 bases). Germline V CDR1 and CDR2: MNHEY, SVGAGI. The V end was cut by 2 bases, the J end by 6 bases, with 12 bases between. The CDR3 runs to 14 residues. This CDR3 is CASSYGSPGDTQYF. CDR3 coding DNA: TGTGCCAGCAGTTACGGTTCCCCAGGGGATACGCAGTATTTT.

A few counts support this clonotype. The rearrangement links TRBV7-3 to TRBJ2-3; 11 positions agree with TRBD2. V lost 5 bases to trimming and J lost 7 bases; unmatched junction nucleotides: 8. Per the germline V gene, CDR1 is SGHTA and CDR2 is FQGTGA. This CDR3 contains 15 residues. CDR3 sequence: CASSPLAGGSHTQYF. CDR3 bases: TGTGCCAGCAGCCCCCTAGCGGGGGGTTCACATACGCAGTATTTT.

The chain employs TRBV7-2 and TRBJ2-7; 8 bases line up with TRBD2. Germline lookup yields CDR1 SGHTA and CDR2 FQGNSA. The J segment lost 0 bases and the V segment lost 3 bases, leaving 4 bases of the junction unmatched. This CDR3 has 15 amino acids. CDR3 amino acids: CASSFSGGYSYEQYF. CDR3 in DNA: TGTGCCAGCAGCTTCAGCGGGGGTTACTCCTACGAGCAGTACTTC.

This chain uses TRBV6-5 with TRBJ2-7; tentative D call: TRBD1 (5 bases). The length of the CDR3 is 13 residues. Germline loops: CDR1 MNHEY, CDR2 SVGAGI. V was shortened by 2 bases and J by 3 bases, with 8 bases between the two germline ends. The CDR3 DNA sequence: TGTGCCAGCAGTTACGCTGACAGCTACGAGCAGTACTTC. It specifies CASSYADSYEQYF.

This clonotype has only a few counts. The gene calls are TRBV7-6 and TRBJ2-1; D not resolved. Germline V lookup: CDR1 SGHVS, CDR2 FNYEAQ. The CDR3 is 16 amino acids. Trimming took 5 bases from V and 8 from J, leaving 22 bases between them. CDR3 nucleotides: TGTGCCAGCAGCGCTAGGGTCTGGGGTATGATCTATGAGCAGTTCTTC. It yields the protein CASSARVWGMIYEQFF.

The chain has TRBV3-1 and TRBJ2-1; perhaps TRBD2 as D (6 bases). Trimming left V 6 bases short and J 5 bases short, with 17 bases between. The CDR3 consists of 15 residues. The germline CDR1 and CDR2 sequences are LGHDT and YNNKEL (reference sequence). The CDR3 is CASSLPGDTNNEQFF. The CDR3 DNA reads as TGTGCCAGCAGTCTTCCGGGAGATACCAACAATGAGCAGTTCTTC.

CDR3 sequence reads: CASSLEGGSEAFF. In nucleotides, the CDR3 is TGTGCCAGCAGCTTAGAAGGGGGGTCTGAAGCTTTCTTT. The V and J genes are TRBV7-2 and TRBJ1-1; possible D gene TRBD1, 6 bases. From germline, CDR1 is SGHTA and CDR2 FQGNSA. V was pared by 1 base and J by 6 bases, with 9 bases between. The CDR3 loop spans 13 amino acids.

Only a few counts were recorded for this clonotype. This chain joins TRBV4-2 and TRBJ1-2; 7 bases line up with TRBD1. This CDR3 spans 14 amino acids. The germline gives CDR1 LGHNA, CDR2 YNFKEQ. The V segment lost 3 bases and the J segment 2 bases; nucleotides outside the gene matches: 3. CDR3 region: CASSHLGQNYGYTF. The DNA for the CDR3 is TGTGCCAGCAGCCATTTGGGACAGAACTATGGCTACACCTTC.